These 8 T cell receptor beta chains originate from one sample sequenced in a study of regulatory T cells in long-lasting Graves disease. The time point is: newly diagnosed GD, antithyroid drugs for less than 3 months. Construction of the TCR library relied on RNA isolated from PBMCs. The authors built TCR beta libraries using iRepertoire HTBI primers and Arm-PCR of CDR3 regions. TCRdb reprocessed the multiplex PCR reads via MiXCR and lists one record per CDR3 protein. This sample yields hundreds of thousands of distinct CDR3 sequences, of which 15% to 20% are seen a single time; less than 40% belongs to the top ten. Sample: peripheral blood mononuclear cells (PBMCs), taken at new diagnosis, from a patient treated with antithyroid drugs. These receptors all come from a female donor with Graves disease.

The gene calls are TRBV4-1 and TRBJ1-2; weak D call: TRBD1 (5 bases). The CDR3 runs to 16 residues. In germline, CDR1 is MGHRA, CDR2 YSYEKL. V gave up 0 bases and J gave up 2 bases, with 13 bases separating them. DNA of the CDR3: TGCGCCAGCAGCCAAGAACCCGGGGGAGAGAACTATGGCTACACCTTC. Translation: CASSQEPGGENYGYTF.

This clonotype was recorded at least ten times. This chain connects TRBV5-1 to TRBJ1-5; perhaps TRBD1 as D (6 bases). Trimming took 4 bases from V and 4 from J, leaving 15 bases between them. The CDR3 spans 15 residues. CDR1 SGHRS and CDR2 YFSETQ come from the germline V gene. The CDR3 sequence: CASSRGGAQNQPQHF. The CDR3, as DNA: TGCGCCAGCAGCCGCGGGGGGGCACAGAATCAGCCCCAGCATTTT.

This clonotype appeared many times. As DNA, the CDR3 is TGTGCCAGCAGTTTACCCGACAGGGCAGGGTACAATGAGCAGTTCTTC. Its translation: CASSLPDRAGYNEQFF. The chain links TRBV12-3 or TRBV12-4 to TRBJ2-1; TRBD1 aligns across 7 bases. With V trimmed by 2 bases and J by 4 bases, 8 bases remained unmatched. CDR3 size: 16 residues.

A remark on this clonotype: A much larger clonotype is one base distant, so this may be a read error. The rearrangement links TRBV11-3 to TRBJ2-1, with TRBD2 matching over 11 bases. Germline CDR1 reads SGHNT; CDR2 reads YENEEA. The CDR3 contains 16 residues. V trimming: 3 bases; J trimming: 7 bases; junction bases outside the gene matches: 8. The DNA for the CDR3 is TGTGCCAGCAGCTTCACCGGGACTAGCGGCATTAATGAGCAGTTCTTC. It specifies CASSFTGTSGINEQFF.

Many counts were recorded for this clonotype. The CDR3 DNA reads as TGTGCCAGCAGTCCGTATACCGGGGGCATGAACACTGAAGCTTTCTTT. It translates to CASSPYTGGMNTEAFF. J is TRBJ1-1 and V is TRBV28; D possibly corresponds to TRBD1 (6 bases). The CDR3 is 16 amino acids. CDR1 is MDHEN, CDR2 SYDVKM, per germline. Trimming pared 5 bases from V and 0 bases from J, leaving 16 bases between.

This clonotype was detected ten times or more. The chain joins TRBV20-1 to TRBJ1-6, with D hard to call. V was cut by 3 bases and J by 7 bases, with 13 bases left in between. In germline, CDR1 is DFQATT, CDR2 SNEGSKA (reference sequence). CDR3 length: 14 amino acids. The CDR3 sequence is CSASKGSENSPLHF. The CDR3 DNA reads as TGCAGTGCTAGCAAAGGGTCTGAGAATTCACCCCTCCACTTT.

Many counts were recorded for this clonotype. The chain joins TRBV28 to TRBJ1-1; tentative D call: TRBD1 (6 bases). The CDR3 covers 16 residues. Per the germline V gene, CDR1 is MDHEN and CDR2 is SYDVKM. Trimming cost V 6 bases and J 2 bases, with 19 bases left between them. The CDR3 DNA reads TGTGCCAGCAGACTAAGGGGGTCTTTCCGAAACACTGAAGCTTTCTTT. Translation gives CASRLRGSFRNTEAFF.

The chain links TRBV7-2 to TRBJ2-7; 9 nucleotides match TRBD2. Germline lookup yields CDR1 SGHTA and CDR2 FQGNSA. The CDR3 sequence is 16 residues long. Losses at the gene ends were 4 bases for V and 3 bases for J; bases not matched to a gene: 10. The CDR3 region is CASSSVGTSLSYEQYF. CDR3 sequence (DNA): TGTGCCAGCAGCTCTGTCGGGACTAGCCTCAGCTACGAGCAGTACTTC.